These 7 T cell receptor beta chains came from one sample sequenced in a study of metastatic and nonmetastatic thyroid tumors. Thyroid surgery was preceded by no treatment in any patient. With MiXCR, TCRdb reprocessed the PCR reads. The sample holds some 86,000 clones, about an eighth seen once. The sample comprised tumor tissue. These receptors were obtained from a female donor with papillary thyroid cancer or a benign thyroid nodule (not recorded which). Some clones in this sample may be carry-over from other donors' samples.

The chain has TRBV18 and TRBJ2-6; TRBD1 matches 8 bases. The CDR3 covers 17 residues. Germline V lookup: CDR1 KGHSH, CDR2 LQKENI. V shed 6 bases and J 0 bases; nucleotides not matched to a gene: 7. CDR3 bases: TGTGCCAGCTCCCCTCCGGGACAGGACTCTGGGGCCAACGTCCTGACTTTC. It translates to CASSPPGQDSGANVLTF.

This clone was counted ten times or more. The V gene is TRBV12-5, the J gene TRBJ2-5, with a weak D call TRBD2 (5 bases). The CDR3 is 14 amino acids. The germline gives CDR1 LGHNT, CDR2 FRNRAP. The V gene lost 2 bases and the J gene lost 0 bases, with 7 bases spanning the gap. The CDR3 sequence: CASGLLAYQETQYF. The CDR3 region has the DNA TGTGCTAGTGGTTTGTTAGCGTACCAAGAGACCCAGTACTTC.

This clone was detected ten times or more. This sequence joins TRBV7-2 and TRBJ2-3; the D is unclear. V lost 2 bases, J lost 7 bases, and 7 bases lay in between. The CDR3 contains 12 residues. Germline CDR1 and CDR2: SGHTA and FQGNSA. CDR3 in DNA: TGTGCCAGCAGCTTACTAGTGAATACGCAGTATTTT. Protein sequence: CASSLLVNTQYF.

This clone has only a few counts. V is TRBV5-6 and J is TRBJ1-1, with D perhaps matching TRBD1 (5 bases). The CDR3 sequence is 16 residues long. Germline loops: CDR1 SGHDT, CDR2 YYEEEE. Trimming removed 3 bases from V and 4 bases from J, with 19 bases in between. The CDR3 loop reads CASSSTDSTRGTEAFF. DNA of the CDR3: TGTGCCAGCAGCTCGACCGACAGCACTCGAGGCACTGAAGCTTTCTTT.

As regards this clone: One junction end does not reproduce the germline sequence, and a read error may be involved. This chain uses TRBV2 with TRBJ1-2, with 8 bases aligning to TRBD1. Germline V gene data show CDR1 as SNHLY and CDR2 as FYNNEI. CDR3 length: 16 amino acids. The CDR3 region has the DNA TGTGCCAGCCAGGGGGCGACGGTTATAGCTAACTATGGCTACGCCTTC. It specifies CASQGATVIANYGYAF. The full variable domain, with the rest looked up from reference TRBV2 and TRBJ1-2, is EPEVTQTPSHQVTQMGQEVILRCVPISNHLYFYWYRQILGQKVEFLVSFYNNEISEKSEIFDDQFSVERPDGSNFTLKIRSTKLEDSAMYFCASQGATVIANYGYAFGSGTRLTVV.

In this sample, this clone turned up a few times. This may be a read error: a much more frequent sequence differs by one nucleotide. This CDR3 fails to terminate in the conserved phenylalanine or tryptophan, so it likely reflects a read error. It is unclear where the CDR3 begins or ends on the DNA, so no DNA is shown, and the CDR3 is as TCRdb lists it. The chain uses TRBV6-1 and TRBJ1-2. The V gene's germline CDR1 is MNHNS and CDR2 SASEGT. The CDR3 has 10 residues if both end residues are counted. The CDR3 sequence: CSSSEARFTL.

Concerning this clone itself: This sequence may be a read error, since a much larger clone differs from it by one base. The V call is TRBV4-1, the J call TRBJ2-2, with 9 bases that match TRBD2. This CDR3 is 18 amino acids long. Germline lookup yields CDR1 MGHRA and CDR2 YSYEKL. CDR3 in DNA: TGCGCCAGCATCCAAGAATTCGCGGGAGGGCCTTGGGCCGGGGAGCTGTTTTTT. This encodes CASIQEFAGGPWAGELFF.